The 15 T cell receptor beta chains below all came from one sample that was sequenced in a study of Ad26.COV2.S vaccination and SARS-CoV-2 variants. The treatment was: 15 to 20 received Ad26.COV2.S at low or high dose, single or two shots; several received placebo; per-sample allocation not given. On day 63 after the first injection, vaccine and placebo recipients gave samples. Assay: immunoSEQ multiplex PCR; the TCRdb copy retains only in-frame clones and omits some. The repertoire holds around 310,000 clones, roughly nine tenths seen once, with around 5.5% in the top ten. The starting material was peripheral blood, obtained in a trial of Ad26.COV2.S vaccine versus placebo. The receptor source for this set is a person aged 18-60 years who received the Ad26.COV2.S COVID-19 vaccine or a placebo.

This chain joins TRBV12-5 and TRBJ1-2, with D tentatively TRBD1 (5 bases). V lost 1 base and J 5 bases, leaving 14 bases between the germline ends. CDR1 LGHNT and CDR2 FRNRAP come from the germline V gene. CDR3 length: 15 residues. The CDR3 coding sequence is TGTGCTAGTGGTTTGGAAACCGGGGACGTTTATGGCTACACCTTC. Protein sequence: CASGLETGDVYGYTF.

The rearrangement joins TRBV4-1 to TRBJ2-7; 7 nucleotides line up with TRBD2. V dropped 3 bases and J dropped 6; count of bases not matched to a gene: 2. This CDR3 contains 12 residues. Germline lookup yields CDR1 MGHRA and CDR2 YSYEKL. CDR3 region: CASSHPSGEQYF. CDR3 in DNA: TGCGCCAGCAGCCACCCTAGCGGCGAGCAGTACTTC.

This chain links TRBV9 with TRBJ1-6; no firm D call. Germline V lookup: CDR1 SGDLS, CDR2 YYNGEE. The V end lost 4 bases, the J end lost 8 bases, and 19 bases lay between the germline ends. The CDR3 consists of 16 residues. CDR3 coding DNA: TGTGCCAGCAGCCCCAGAGATCAGCCCCTCCATTCACCCCTCCACTTT. It is translated as CASSPRDQPLHSPLHF.

The chain has TRBV14 and TRBJ1-4; D ambiguous. The germline V and J ends were trimmed by 0 bases and 6 bases, with 17 bases remaining between them. Looked up from germline, CDR1 is SGHDN and CDR2 is FVKESK. The CDR3 is made up of 17 amino acids. The CDR3 nucleotides are TGTGCCAGCAGCCAAGATCGGAAAGGAGGAGTGGATGAAAAACTGTTTTTT. This encodes CASSQDRKGGVDEKLFF.

The chain recombines TRBV5-1 with TRBJ1-3; weak D call: TRBD1 (5 bases). Germline V lookup: CDR1 SGHRS, CDR2 YFSETQ. The length of the CDR3 is 16 residues. V was clipped by 2 bases and J by 0 bases, with 12 bases between them. The CDR3 DNA follows: TGCGCCAGCAGCTTCCGGGACCAGGACTCTGGAAACACCATATATTTT. It translates to CASSFRDQDSGNTIYF.

A single count supports this clone. The genes are TRBV2 and TRBJ2-1, with a possible D match to TRBD2 (5 bases). Germline CDR1 and CDR2: SNHLY and FYNNEI. This CDR3 region has 12 residues. V was pared by 6 bases and J by 8 bases, with 11 bases between. Here the CDR3 DNA reads TGTGCCAGCAGCGGGGTAAAGGATGAGCAGTTCTTC. This gives the protein CASSGVKDEQFF.

J is TRBJ1-2 and V is TRBV2; tentatively, D is TRBD1 (5 bases). Germline CDR1 SNHLY, CDR2 FYNNEI. This CDR3 comprises 17 residues. V was clipped by 1 base and J by 1 base, with 16 bases between them. The CDR3 sequence is CASSEVSPGVFNYGYTF. The CDR3, as DNA: TGTGCCAGCAGTGAAGTATCTCCGGGGGTTTTTAACTATGGCTACACCTTC. The variable domain in full, completed from reference TRBV2 and TRBJ1-2, reads EPEVTQTPSHQVTQMGQEVILRCVPISNHLYFYWYRQILGQKVEFLVSFYNNEISEKSEIFDDQFSVERPDGSNFTLKIRSTKLEDSAMYFCASSEVSPGVFNYGYTFGSGTRLTVV.

This clone was picked up one time. This CDR3 reads CASSFTKQGAAYYGYTF. CDR3 bases: TGTGCCAGCAGCTTCACCAAGCAGGGGGCGGCCTACTATGGCTACACCTTC. The chain combines TRBV7-9 with TRBJ1-2; 8 positions agree with TRBD1. From germline, CDR1 is SEHNR and CDR2 FQNEAQ (reference sequence). The CDR3 has 17 amino acids. V lost 3 bases, J lost 3 bases, and 12 bases stayed unmatched.

The chain joins TRBV4-3 to TRBJ2-7; 8 nucleotides agree with TRBD2. With V trimmed by 1 base and J by 0 bases, 17 bases remained unmatched. There are 20 residues in the CDR3. Germline V gene lookup returns CDR1 LGHNA and CDR2 YSLEER. The CDR3 reads CASSQVCSGRGGRSSYEQYV. CDR3 coding DNA: TGCGCCAGCAGCCAAGTCTGCTCGGGTCGGGGGGGCCGGAGCTCCTACGAGCAGTACGTC.

The chain joins TRBV7-2 to TRBJ1-1; tentatively, D is TRBD1 (5 bases). V lost 1 base to trimming and J lost 0 bases, with 9 bases between them. The CDR3 is made up of 15 amino acids. Germline V gene sequence: CDR1 SGHTA, CDR2 FQGNSA. CDR3 loop: CASSLGGGMNTEAFF. The CDR3 DNA sequence: TGTGCCAGCAGCTTAGGGGGGGGGATGAACACTGAAGCTTTCTTT.

The chain has TRBV6-2 or TRBV6-3 and TRBJ1-1; D is possibly TRBD1 (5 bases). The germline V gene has CDR1 MNHEY and CDR2 SVGEGT. V dropped 6 bases and J dropped 11 bases, with 16 bases sitting between them. CDR3 length equals 12 residues. CDR3 nucleotide sequence: TGTGCCAGCAGCCCCGGGGGGGGTTCGGCTTTCTTT. It is translated as CASSPGGGSAFF.

The J gene is TRBJ2-7, the V gene TRBV5-6, with 13 bases lining up with TRBD2. The length of the CDR3 is 15 residues. From germline, CDR1 is SGHDT and CDR2 YYEEEE. The CDR3 here is CASSSLGLAGVEEGV. The CDR3 DNA is TGTGCCAGCAGCTCCCTTGGACTAGCGGGAGTCGAAGAAGGCGTC.

This chain connects TRBV28 to TRBJ1-5, with TRBD1 as a possible D gene (5 bases). This CDR3 spans 13 amino acids. CDR1 is MDHEN and CDR2 is SYDVKM in the germline V gene. The ends were cut back, 6 bases at V and 1 base at J, with 7 bases in the middle. CDR3 DNA sequence: TGTGCCAGCAGCAGGGTAAGCAATCAGCCCCAGCATTTT. Its protein is CASSRVSNQPQHF.

This clone was observed once. The chain carries TRBV5-1 and TRBJ2-3; no reliable D call. V gave up 0 bases and J gave up 6 bases, with 5 bases separating them. This CDR3 is 12 amino acids long. CDR1 and CDR2 from the germline V gene are SGHRS and YFSETQ. CDR3 residues: CASSLGRDTQYF. Written as DNA, the CDR3 is TGCGCCAGCAGCTTGGGGCGGGATACGCAGTATTTT.

The chain combines TRBV13 with TRBJ2-1, with 10 bases identical to TRBD1. Germline V lookup: CDR1 PRHDT, CDR2 FYEKMQ (reference sequence). With 5 bases clipped from V and 2 bases from J, the junction kept 9 bases outside the gene matches. The CDR3 is made up of 17 amino acids. CDR3 sequence: CASSRSPGQGTYNEQFF. Written as DNA, the CDR3 is TGTGCCAGCAGCCGGTCCCCGGGACAGGGGACCTACAATGAGCAGTTCTTC.